A selection of T cell receptor beta chains follows, all from one sample in a study of siplizumab effects on memory and regulatory T cells. The repertoire was sequenced with immunoSEQ multiplex PCR; TCRdb's copy has only in-frame clones and lacks some. The sample has around 110,000 clones; approximately 94% are singletons. Specimen: non-Treg CD4+ T cells sorted from blood. The source of these receptors is a human donor in good health. CDR3s leave out the opening cysteine and the closing phenylalanine or tryptophan. D genes are given only for firm matches.

>NA|TRBV5-8|TRBJ2-7|11
ASSLTASYEQY
>TRBD1|TRBV7-9|TRBJ2-3|13
ASRLQGAGTDTQY
>NA|TRBV15|TRBJ2-3|12
ATTKRANTDTQY
>NA|TRBV10-3|TRBJ1-1|11
AISEPQTRKAF
>TRBD1|TRBV18|TRBJ1-5|13
ASSPGQGNNQPQH
>NA|TRBV19|TRBJ1-2|10
ASSLRQDGYT
>TRBD2|TRBV7-6|TRBJ2-7|13
ASSLGAGGSYEQY
>TRBD2|TRBV2|TRBJ2-1|13
ASFKGLAGGNEQF
>NA|TRBV5-6|TRBJ1-2|13
ASSLGQSTNYGYT
>NA|TRBV27|TRBJ2-7|11
ASSLAGTYEQY
>NA|TRBV30|TRBJ2-6|13
AWSVGHSGANVLT
>TRBD1|TRBV5-3|TRBJ1-2|13
ARRKTGESNYGYT
>TRBD2|TRBV4-1|TRBJ2-1|13
ASTFGTTIYNEQF
>TRBD1|TRBV7-9|TRBJ1-5|13
ASSLRGEGSAPQH
>NA|TRBV2|TRBJ1-1|12
ASLTRGTGTEAF
>NA|TRBV11-2|TRBJ2-3|12
ASSFADSTDTQY
>TRBD2|TRBV7-2|TRBJ2-7|12
ASSRTSGPYEQY
>TRBD1|TRBV15|TRBJ1-2|14
ATSRDAKTGGKGYT
>NA|TRBV5-1|TRBJ2-2|13
ASSGEPGGTGELF